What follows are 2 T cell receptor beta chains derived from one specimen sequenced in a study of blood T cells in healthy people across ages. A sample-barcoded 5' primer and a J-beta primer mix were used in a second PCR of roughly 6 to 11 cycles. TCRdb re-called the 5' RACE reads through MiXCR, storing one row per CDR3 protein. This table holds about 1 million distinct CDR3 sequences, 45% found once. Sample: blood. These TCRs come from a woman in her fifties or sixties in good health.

The CDR3 DNA follows: TGTGCCAGCAGCCAAGGAAACGGCGAGACCCAGTACTTC. Translated: CASSQGNGETQYF. The chain joins TRBV4-2 to TRBJ2-5, with unresolved D. This CDR3 has 13 residues. Germline assignment: CDR1 LGHNA and CDR2 YNFKEQ. V was cut by 1 base and J by 5 bases, with 8 bases left in between.

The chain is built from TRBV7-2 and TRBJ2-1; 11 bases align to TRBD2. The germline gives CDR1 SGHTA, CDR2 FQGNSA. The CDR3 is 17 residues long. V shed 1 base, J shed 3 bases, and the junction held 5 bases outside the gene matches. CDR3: CASSLVGGLAVYNEQFF. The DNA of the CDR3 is TGTGCCAGCAGCTTAGTGGGGGGACTAGCGGTCTACAATGAGCAGTTCTTC. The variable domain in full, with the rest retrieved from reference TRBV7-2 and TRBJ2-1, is GAGVSQSPSNKVTEKGKDVELRCDPISGHTALYWYRQSLGQGLEFLIYFQGNSAPDKSGLPSDRFSAERTGGSVSTLTIQRTQQEDSAVYLCASSLVGGLAVYNEQFFGPGTRLTVL.